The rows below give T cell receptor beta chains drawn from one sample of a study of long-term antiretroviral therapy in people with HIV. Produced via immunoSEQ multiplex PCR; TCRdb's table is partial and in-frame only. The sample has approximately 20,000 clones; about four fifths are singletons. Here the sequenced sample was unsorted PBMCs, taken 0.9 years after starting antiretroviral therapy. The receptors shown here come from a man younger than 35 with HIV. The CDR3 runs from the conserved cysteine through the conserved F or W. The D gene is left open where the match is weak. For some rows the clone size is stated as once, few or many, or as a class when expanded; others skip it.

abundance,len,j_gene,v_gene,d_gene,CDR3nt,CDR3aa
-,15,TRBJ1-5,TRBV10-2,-,TGCGCCAGCAGTGAATACGGGCCAGGGAATCAGCCCCAGCATTTT,CASSEYGPGNQPQHF
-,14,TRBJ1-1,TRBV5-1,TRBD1,TGCGCCAGCTGTTCAACAGGGGCGGACACTGAAGCTTTCTTT,CASCSTGADTEAFF
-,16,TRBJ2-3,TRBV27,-,TGTGCCAGCAGTTGGGGGGACCACGCTAGCACAGATACGCAGTATTTT,CASSWGDHASTDTQYF
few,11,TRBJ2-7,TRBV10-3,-,TGTGCCATCAGTGTCAACTACGAGCAGTACTTC,CAISVNYEQYF
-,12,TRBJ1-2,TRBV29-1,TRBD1,TGCAGCGCCGGGACAGAATCTTATGGCTACACCTTC,CSAGTESYGYTF
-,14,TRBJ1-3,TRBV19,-,TGTGCCAGTAGTCCCACAGGCCATGGAAACACCATATATTTT,CASSPTGHGNTIYF
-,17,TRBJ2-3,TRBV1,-,TGCACCAGCAGCCAAGGAGAGGTTGAGGGGAGCACAGATACGCAGTATTTT,CTSSQGEVEGSTDTQYF
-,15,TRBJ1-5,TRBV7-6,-,TGTGCCAGCAGCTTTGGGACGACGGGCAATCAGCCCCAGCATTTT,CASSFGTTGNQPQHF
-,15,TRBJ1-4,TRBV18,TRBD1,TGTGCCAGCTCCCCGAACCGGGACAGTAATGAAAAACTGTTTTTT,CASSPNRDSNEKLFF
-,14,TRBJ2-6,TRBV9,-,TGTGCCAGCAGCCCCCTGGGTGGGGCCAACGTCCTGACTTTC,CASSPLGGANVLTF
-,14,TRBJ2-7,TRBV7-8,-,TGTGCCAGCAGCCCCTACAGGGCCTCCTACGAGCAGTACTTC,CASSPYRASYEQYF
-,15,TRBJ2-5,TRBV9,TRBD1,TGTGCCAGCAGCCCCGCTGGGACAGGCCAAGAGACCCAGTACTTC,CASSPAGTGQETQYF
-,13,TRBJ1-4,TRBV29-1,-,TGCAGCGTTGTAGAAAGGCAACTGGCAAAACTGTTTTTT,CSVVERQLAKLFF
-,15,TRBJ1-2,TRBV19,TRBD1,TGTGCCACCACGAAGGGGGCACAGGCTTCGGGTGGCTACACCTTC,CATTKGAQASGGYTF
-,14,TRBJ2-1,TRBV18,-,TGTGCCAGCTCAGTATCAGCCCTTTACAATGAGCAGTTCTTC,CASSVSALYNEQFF
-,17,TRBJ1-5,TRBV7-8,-,TGTGCCAGCAGCTTAGCAGTTGGCGGAGGGGGGGCAAAGCCCCAGCATTTT,CASSLAVGGGGAKPQHF
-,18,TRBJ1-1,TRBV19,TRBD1,TGTGCCAGTAGTACTGGCCCGGCACAGGGGGCTTGGAGCACTGAAGCTTTCTTT,CASSTGPAQGAWSTEAFF
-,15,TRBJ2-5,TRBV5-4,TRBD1,TGTGCCAGCAGCTACCGACAGGGGCACACAGAGACCCAGTACTTC,CASSYRQGHTETQYF
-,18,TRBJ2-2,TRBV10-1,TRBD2,TGCGCCAGCAGTCCCGGGACTAGCGGTTTGCGATGGACCGGGGAGCTGTTTTTT,CASSPGTSGLRWTGELFF
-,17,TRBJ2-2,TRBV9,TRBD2,TGTGCCAGCAGCGTAGTTAGCGGGGGGCCGAACACCGGGGAGCTGTTTTTT,CASSVVSGGPNTGELFF
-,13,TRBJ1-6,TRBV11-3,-,TGTGCCAGCAGCTTAGTCGGTAATTCACCCCTCCACTTT,CASSLVGNSPLHF
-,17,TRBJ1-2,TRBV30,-,TGTGCCTGGAGTCCCCCTAAACGCCCGGGACGGGCATATGGCTACACCTTC,CAWSPPKRPGRAYGYTF
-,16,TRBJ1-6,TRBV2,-,TGTGCCAGCAGTGAAGGGACAGCGAGGGGCACTTCACCCCTCCACTTT,CASSEGTARGTSPLHF
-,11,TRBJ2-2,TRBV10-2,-,TGCGCCAGCAGTGACTTCGGGGAGCTGTTTTTT,CASSDFGELFF
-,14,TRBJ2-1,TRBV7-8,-,TGTGCCAGCAGCTTAACAAGCGGTTACAATGAGCAGTTCTTC,CASSLTSGYNEQFF
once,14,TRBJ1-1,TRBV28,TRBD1,TGTGCCAGCAGTCTTACAGGGGATGGCTCTGAAGCTTTCTTT,CASSLTGDGSEAFF
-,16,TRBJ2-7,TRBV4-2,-,TGTGCCAGCAGCCAAGATCAGGTGGCCCGGATAAACGAGCAGTACTTC,CASSQDQVARINEQYF
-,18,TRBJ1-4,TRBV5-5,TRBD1,TGTGCCAGCAGCTTGTTTTCCGCGATGACAGGGGATCATGAAAAACTGTTTTTT,CASSLFSAMTGDHEKLFF
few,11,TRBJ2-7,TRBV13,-,TGTGCCAGCAGCCAGGGTTTGGAGCAGTACTTC,CASSQGLEQYF
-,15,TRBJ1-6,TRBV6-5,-,TGTGCCAGCAGTTACCGGGGGAACTATAATTCACCCCTCCACTTT,CASSYRGNYNSPLHF
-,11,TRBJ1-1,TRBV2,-,TGTGCCAGCAGTGGCCACACTGAAGCTTTCTTT,CASSGHTEAFF
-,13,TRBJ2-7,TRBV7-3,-,TGTGCCAGCAGCTTAGGGGGCCTTTCCGAGCAGTACTTC,CASSLGGLSEQYF
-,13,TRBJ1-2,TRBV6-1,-,TGTGCCAGCAGTGCAGGAAAAAACTATGGCTACACCTTC,CASSAGKNYGYTF
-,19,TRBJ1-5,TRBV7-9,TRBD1,TGTGCCAGCAGCCCAGAGACAGGGGGCGCCCAGTATAGCAATCAGCCCCAGCATTTT,CASSPETGGAQYSNQPQHF
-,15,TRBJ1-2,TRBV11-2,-,TGTGCCAGCAGCTTAGATGCAGGTTCCACTGTTGGCTACACCTTC,CASSLDAGSTVGYTF
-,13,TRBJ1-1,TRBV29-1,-,TGCAGCGTTGGGGAACGGTTATACACTGAAGCTTTCTTT,CSVGERLYTEAFF
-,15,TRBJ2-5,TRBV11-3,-,TGTGCCAGCAGCTTAGGGGGGGGCCTCCAAGAGACCCAGTACTTC,CASSLGGGLQETQYF
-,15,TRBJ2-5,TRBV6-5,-,TGTGCCAGCAGTTACATCGATTCCACCGGAGAGACCCAGTACTTC,CASSYIDSTGETQYF
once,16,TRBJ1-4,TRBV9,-,TGTGCCAGCAGCGTAAACAGCGTAACAACTAATGAAAAACTGTTTTTT,CASSVNSVTTNEKLFF
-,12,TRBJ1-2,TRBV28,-,TGTGCCAGCAGTCTATGGGGGGATGGCTACACCTTC,CASSLWGDGYTF
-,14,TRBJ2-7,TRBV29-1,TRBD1,TGCAGCGTTGGGGGAGGCAGGGGGCTCTACGAGCAGTACTTC,CSVGGGRGLYEQYF
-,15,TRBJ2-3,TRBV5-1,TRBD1,TGCGCCAGCAGCTCCCGGACAGGGACCACAGATACGCAGTATTTT,CASSSRTGTTDTQYF
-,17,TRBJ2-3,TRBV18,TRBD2,TGTGCCAGCTCACCACCTTATGGCGGGGGGATCACAGATACGCAGTATTTT,CASSPPYGGGITDTQYF
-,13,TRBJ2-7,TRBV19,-,TGTGCCAGTAGTGAGTTCGGGTTCTACGAGCAGTACTTC,CASSEFGFYEQYF
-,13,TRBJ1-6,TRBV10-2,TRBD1,TGCGCCGTAACAGGAACAGGGGCGGCACCCCTCCACTTT,CAVTGTGAAPLHF
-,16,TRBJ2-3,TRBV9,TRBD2,TGTGCCAGCAGCGTCCTAAGCGGGGGGGCCACAGATACGCAGTATTTT,CASSVLSGGATDTQYF
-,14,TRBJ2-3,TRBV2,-,TGTGCCAGCAGTGGGGGGCGTAGCACAGATACGCAGTATTTT,CASSGGRSTDTQYF
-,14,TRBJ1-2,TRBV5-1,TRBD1,TGCGCCAGCAGCGGCGGGACAGGGGTCTATGGCTACACCTTC,CASSGGTGVYGYTF
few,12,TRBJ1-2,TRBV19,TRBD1,TGTGCCAGTAGTCCCGGGACAGGACGCTACACCTTC,CASSPGTGRYTF
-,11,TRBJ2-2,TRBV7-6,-,TGTGCCAGCAGCGAATCCGGGGAGCTGTTTTTT,CASSESGELFF
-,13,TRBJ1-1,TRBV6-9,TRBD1,TGTGCCAGCAGTGGCGGGACAGCTCATGAAGCTTTCTTT,CASSGGTAHEAFF
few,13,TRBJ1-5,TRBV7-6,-,TGTGCCAGCAGCTTAGGCCTCGGCCAGCCCCAGCATTTT,CASSLGLGQPQHF
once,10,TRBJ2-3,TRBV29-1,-,TGCAGCCTCATAGGAGATACGCAGTATTTT,CSLIGDTQYF
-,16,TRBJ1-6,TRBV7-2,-,TGTGCCAGCAGCTTCGGCTTCGGAGCGGTAAATTCACCCCTCCACTTT,CASSFGFGAVNSPLHF
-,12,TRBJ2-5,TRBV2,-,TGTGCCACCTACAGGTACCAAGAGACCCAGTACTTC,CATYRYQETQYF
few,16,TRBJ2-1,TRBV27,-,TGTGCCAGCAGTCCGCGGGACAGTCCCTCCTACAATGAGCAGTTCTTC,CASSPRDSPSYNEQFF
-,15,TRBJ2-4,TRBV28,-,TGTGCCAGCAGGAGCCCGGGACCCCTTTGGGGCATTCAGTACTTC,CASRSPGPLWGIQYF
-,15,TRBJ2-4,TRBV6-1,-,TGTGCCAGCACCTTGATGGAGGAAGGGGGGAACATTCAGTACTTC,CASTLMEEGGNIQYF
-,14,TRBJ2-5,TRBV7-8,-,TGTGCCAGCAGCTTAGCGCCCAGGCAAGAGACCCAGTACTTC,CASSLAPRQETQYF